This is a list of T cell receptor beta chains from one sample in a study of vaccination effects on CD4 cells after COVID-19. No cognate antigen is known for these TCRs. Method: immunoSEQ multiplex PCR; TCRdb's copy keeps in-frame clones and lacks some. The sample includes 37,000 or so clones, approximately 72% seen only once; the top ten take around 3%. Specimen: CD4+ T cells from PBMCs cultured without peptide, collected before COVID-19 vaccination. These receptors were obtained from a human donor who received a COVID-19 vaccine. Each CDR3 is given with its conserved first and last residue. The D gene is left open where the match is weak. Not all rows give a size; the values are once, few, many and, for expanded clones, a class.

v_gene,abundance,j_gene,d_gene,CDR3nt,CDR3aa
TRBV7-2,.,TRBJ2-5,TRBD2,TGTGCCAGCAGCTGGGGGACTAGCGTAATCGGGGAGACCCAGTACTTC,CASSWGTSVIGETQYF
TRBV5-1,once,TRBJ2-7,.,TGCGCCAGCAGTAGGGACACCCTCTACGAGCAGTACTTC,CASSRDTLYEQYF
TRBV12-5,.,TRBJ2-5,.,TGTGCTAGTGGTTTGTCGGGACTTTTCCAAGAGACCCAGTACTTC,CASGLSGLFQETQYF
TRBV7-8,once,TRBJ2-3,.,TGTGCCAGCAGCCGTCCCGGGACAGATACGCAGTATTTT,CASSRPGTDTQYF
TRBV28,once,TRBJ2-7,TRBD1,TGTGCCAGCACTTTACCGGGACAGGGGGCTGGGGAGCAGTACTTC,CASTLPGQGAGEQYF
TRBV19,.,TRBJ2-6,TRBD1,TGTGCCAGTAGTATATCCGGGACAGGACTTTTCTCTGGGGCCAACGTCCTGACTTTC,CASSISGTGLFSGANVLTF
TRBV30,.,TRBJ2-1,TRBD2,TGTGCCAGCTCTAGCGGGGTTTACAATGAGCAGTTCTTC,CASSSGVYNEQFF
TRBV12-5,.,TRBJ2-7,TRBD1,TGTGCTAGTGGCCTGACAGGGTTCTACGAGCAGTACTTC,CASGLTGFYEQYF
TRBV7-9,.,TRBJ1-3,.,TGTGCCAGCAGCCTCTCTACAGGGAGGCCTGGAAACACCATATATTTT,CASSLSTGRPGNTIYF
TRBV19,few,TRBJ2-2,.,TGTGCCAGTAGATCCATCTGGAGCGCGAACACCGGGGAGCTGTTTTTT,CASRSIWSANTGELFF
TRBV28,.,TRBJ2-3,.,TGTGCCAGCAGTCTCCCTTTAAGCAGACGCACAGATACGCAGTATTTT,CASSLPLSRRTDTQYF
TRBV14,.,TRBJ1-1,.,TGTGCCAGCAGCCCCGGGGGGCAGGGAGCTTTCTTT,CASSPGGQGAFF
TRBV3-1/TRBV3-2,.,TRBJ2-1,TRBD1,TGTGCCAGCAGCCAAGTTCCGGGGCAGGGGGCGAATGAGCAGTTCTTC,CASSQVPGQGANEQFF
TRBV5-1,.,TRBJ2-2,TRBD2,TGCGCCGCACGCTTAGCGGGGGACTCCACCGGGGAGCTGTTTTTT,CAARLAGDSTGELFF
TRBV3-1/TRBV3-2,.,TRBJ1-6,.,TGTGCCAGCAGCTACAGTAGTAAGAATTCACCCCTCCACTTT,CASSYSSKNSPLHF
TRBV24-1,.,TRBJ1-2,TRBD1,TGTGCCACCAGTGATCCGGGACAGGGTGCCAACTATGGCTACACCTTC,CATSDPGQGANYGYTF
TRBV18,.,TRBJ1-5,TRBD1,TGTGCCAGCTCACTAACTAGCGGACAGGACAATCAGCCCCAGCATTTT,CASSLTSGQDNQPQHF
TRBV4-1,few,TRBJ2-7,TRBD1,TGCGCCAGCAGCCACCCGGGACAGACAGCTTACGAGCAGTACTTC,CASSHPGQTAYEQYF
TRBV5-5,.,TRBJ1-2,TRBD1,TGTGCCAGCAGCTTCCCCCCGGGACAGGGAAACTATGGCTACACCTTC,CASSFPPGQGNYGYTF
TRBV18,.,TRBJ1-1,TRBD1,TGTGCCAGCTCACCATCACAGGGGGTAATAGATGAAGCTTTCTTT,CASSPSQGVIDEAFF
TRBV27,.,TRBJ1-6,.,TGTGCGAGAACGCACCATCGAAATTCACCCCTCCACTTT,CARTHHRNSPLHF
TRBV5-1,.,TRBJ1-1,TRBD1,TGCGCCAGCACTGGACAGGAGAACACTGAAGCTTTCTTT,CASTGQENTEAFF
TRBV5-6,.,TRBJ2-5,.,TGTGCCAGCAGCTTAGCTTTGGGACAAGAGACCCAGTACTTC,CASSLALGQETQYF
TRBV9,.,TRBJ2-1,.,TGTGCCAGCAGCGTATCCGCGGACTACAATGAGCAGTTCTTC,CASSVSADYNEQFF
TRBV3-1/TRBV3-2,once,TRBJ2-3,TRBD2,TGTGCCAGCAGCCAAAGGCTAGCGGGCACAGATACGCAGTATTTT,CASSQRLAGTDTQYF
TRBV5-5,.,TRBJ2-1,.,TGTGCCAGCAGGGGGCCGGGACTCTACAATGAGCAGTTCTTC,CASRGPGLYNEQFF
TRBV7-6,.,TRBJ2-5,TRBD2,TGTGCCAGCAGCTTAAGGAGGTCTAGCGGGGGCAAAGAGACCCAGTACTTC,CASSLRRSSGGKETQYF
TRBV11-3,.,TRBJ2-3,.,TGTGCCAGCAGCCCGGACACAGATACGCAGTATTTT,CASSPDTDTQYF
TRBV18,once,TRBJ2-7,.,TGTGCCAGCTCACCACCGTCAGGAGCCAGCGAGCAGTACTTC,CASSPPSGASEQYF
TRBV7-8,few,TRBJ2-3,.,TGTGCCAGCAGCTTAGAGCGGCTGTCAGGACCCACAGATACGCAGTATTTT,CASSLERLSGPTDTQYF
TRBV6-6,few,TRBJ2-1,TRBD2,TGTGCCAGCAGTTACTATAGCGGGGGAAGCAATGAGCAGTTCTTC,CASSYYSGGSNEQFF
TRBV6-2/TRBV6-3,.,TRBJ2-2,.,TGTGCCAGCAGTTCCAGGGCGAACACCGGGGAGCTGTTTTTT,CASSSRANTGELFF
TRBV12-3/TRBV12-4,once,TRBJ1-3,.,TGTGCCAGCAGAATCAACTCTGGAAACACCATATATTTT,CASRINSGNTIYF
TRBV9,.,TRBJ2-3,TRBD2,TGTGCCAGCAACACCGATAGCGGGAGAGACACGCAGTATTTT,CASNTDSGRDTQYF
TRBV19,.,TRBJ1-5,.,TGTGCCAGTAGTTGGGACCCCCGGACGGGGCAGCCCCAGCATTTT,CASSWDPRTGQPQHF
TRBV20-1,.,TRBJ2-7,.,TGCAGTGCTAGTGGAGGCCGCGGGACGCTCCTTGGGGAGCAGTACTTC,CSASGGRGTLLGEQYF
TRBV6-5,once,TRBJ2-7,.,TGTGCCAGCAGTTCCCTCGGGGGTGCCTACGAGCAGTACTTC,CASSSLGGAYEQYF
TRBV30,.,TRBJ1-5,TRBD1,TGTGCCTGGAGCTTGACTGGACAGGGTAATCAGCCCCAGCATTTT,CAWSLTGQGNQPQHF